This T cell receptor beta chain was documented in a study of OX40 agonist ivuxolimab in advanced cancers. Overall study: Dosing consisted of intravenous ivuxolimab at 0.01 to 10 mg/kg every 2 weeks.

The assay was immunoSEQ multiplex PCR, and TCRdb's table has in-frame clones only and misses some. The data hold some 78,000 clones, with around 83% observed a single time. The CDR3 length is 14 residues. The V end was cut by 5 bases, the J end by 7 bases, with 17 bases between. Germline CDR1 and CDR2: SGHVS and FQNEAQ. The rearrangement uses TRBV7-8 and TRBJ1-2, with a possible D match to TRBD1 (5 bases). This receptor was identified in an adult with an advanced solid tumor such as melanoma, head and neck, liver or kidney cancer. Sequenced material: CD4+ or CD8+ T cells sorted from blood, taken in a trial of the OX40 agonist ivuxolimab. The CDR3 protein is CASSPRVGAGGYTF. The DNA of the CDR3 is TGTGCCAGCAGCCCACGTGTAGGGGCGGGTGGCTACACCTTC.